Shown below are 14 T cell receptor beta chains from a single sample sequenced in a study of T cell repertoires and HLA-DP antigens. Clones were read by immunoSEQ multiplex PCR, and TCRdb kept only the in-frame ones, dropping some. This repertoire shows 85,000 to 90,000 clones, around nine tenths found once; its top ten account for around 1.7%. The antigens of these receptors remain unknown. The sequencing sample was made of CD4+ T cells from PBMCs. These TCRs come from a man aged 45-65 years in good health and CMV-seronegative.

The J gene is TRBJ2-1, the V gene TRBV5-1; D is undetermined. From germline, CDR1 is SGHRS and CDR2 YFSETQ. With 1 base removed from V and 8 bases from J, the gap between germline ends came to 13 bases. The CDR3 spans 14 residues. The CDR3 DNA follows: TGCGCCAGCAGCTTGCCTAGTGGTTCGGATGAGCAGTTCTTC. Encoded protein: CASSLPSGSDEQFF. The complete variable domain, with remaining parts taken from reference TRBV5-1 and TRBJ2-1, reads KAGVTQTPRYLIKTRGQQVTLSCSPISGHRSVSWYQQTPGQGLQFLFEYFSETQRNKGNFPGRFSGRQFSNSRSEMNVSTLELGDSALYLCASSLPSGSDEQFFGPGTRLTVL.

CDR3 DNA sequence: TGTGCCAGAAGTTATACTTGCCGGGACAGAGGAAACACCATATATTTT. Translating gives CARSYTCRDRGNTIYF. V gene TRBV5-3 combines with J gene TRBJ1-3; 7 bases match TRBD1. TRBV5-3 is an open reading frame, and its role is uncertain. There are 16 residues in the CDR3. Trimming at V came to 5 bases and at J to 4 bases, leaving 12 bases not matched to a gene.

The rearrangement joins TRBV9 to TRBJ1-1; D unresolved. Trimming took off 3 bases at V and 5 bases at J, with 11 bases between the two ends. Germline lookup yields CDR1 SGDLS and CDR2 YYNGEE. This CDR3 has 13 amino acids. CDR3 DNA sequence: TGTGCCAGCAGCGGAGGCTTGGATACTGAAGCTTTCTTT. This translates into CASSGGLDTEAFF. The full variable domain, rest sourced from reference TRBV9 and TRBJ1-1, is DSGVTQTPKHLITATGQRVTLRCSPRSGDLSVYWYQQSLDQGLQFLIQYYNGEERAKGNILERFSAQQFPDLHSELNLSSLELGDSALYFCASSGGLDTEAFFGQGTRLTVV.

The rearrangement uses TRBV19 and TRBJ2-2, with TRBD1 matching over 7 bases. There are 15 residues in the CDR3. Trimming cost V 5 bases and J 6 bases; bases outside gene matches: 9. Germline V CDR1 and CDR2: LNHDA, SQIVND (reference sequence). CDR3 region: CASSETGSVAGELFF. The CDR3 DNA reads TGTGCCAGTAGTGAGACAGGGAGTGTGGCCGGGGAGCTGTTTTTT.

The genes are TRBV27 and TRBJ2-7; 14 bases map to TRBD2. The CDR3 is 15 residues long. Germline assignment: CDR1 MNHEY and CDR2 SMNVEV (reference sequence). The V gene end was trimmed by 11 bases and the J gene end by 2 bases; junction bases not matched to a gene: 8. CDR3 sequence (DNA): TGTGCCTCGGGACTAGCGGGAGCCAGCCCCTACGAGCAGTACTTC. Protein sequence: CASGLAGASPYEQYF.

The table lists this clone with a few counts. This rearrangement joins TRBV7-8 to TRBJ1-6; the match to TRBD1 covers 11 bases. CDR1 and CDR2 (germline): SGHVS, FQNEAQ. The CDR3 is 15 residues long. Trimming took 5 bases from V and 7 from J; bases not matched to a gene: 4. CDR3 in amino acids: CASSLRDRGNSPLHF. The CDR3 DNA follows: TGTGCCAGCAGCCTCCGGGACAGGGGGAATTCACCCCTCCACTTT.

The chain couples TRBV7-8 to TRBJ2-1, with D perhaps TRBD2 (7 bases). The ends were cut back, 5 bases at V and 6 bases at J, with 17 bases in the middle. CDR1 and CDR2 from the germline V gene are SGHVS and FQNEAQ. The CDR3 covers 15 residues. CDR3 amino acids: CASSPRGALGNEQFF. CDR3 DNA sequence: TGTGCCAGCAGCCCTCGGGGGGCCCTCGGCAATGAGCAGTTCTTC.

This clone was recorded a few times. The V gene is TRBV6-1, the J gene TRBJ1-2; TRBD1 might be the D (5 bases). Germline values: CDR1 MNHNS, CDR2 SASEGT. The V end lost 4 bases, the J end lost 2 bases, and 23 bases lay between the germline ends. The CDR3 has 18 residues. CDR3 amino acids: CASSGGRRATPGNYGYTF. CDR3 bases: TGTGCCAGCAGTGGGGGCAGGAGGGCAACCCCAGGCAACTATGGCTACACCTTC.

With regard to this clone: One end of the junction varies from germline; a read error may be responsible. The chain has TRBV6-1 and TRBJ2-5, with D unclear. CDR3 size: 14 residues. CDR1 is MNHNS and CDR2 is SASEGT in the germline V gene. The CDR3 DNA follows: TGTGCCAGCAGTGAAGAGTATAACCAAGGGACCCAGTACTTC. Protein product: CASSEEYNQGTQYF.

As DNA, the CDR3 is TGTGCCAGCTCCCAGGGACAGGCGTTATCCTACGAGCAGTACTTC. This codes for CASSQGQALSYEQYF. The chain recombines TRBV18 with TRBJ2-7, with 8 bases that match TRBD1. The CDR3 consists of 15 residues. With 6 bases clipped from V and 1 base from J, the junction kept 8 bases outside the gene matches. In germline, CDR1 is KGHSH, CDR2 LQKENI.

This chain links TRBV30 with TRBJ1-4, with TRBD1 as a possible D gene (5 bases). The CDR3 is 14 amino acids. CDR1 GTSNPN and CDR2 SVGIG come from the germline V gene (reference sequence). Trimming removed 3 bases from V and 8 bases from J, with 16 bases in between. The CDR3 DNA reads as TGTGCCTGGAGGCCAGGGAGGCCCGGGGAAAAACTGTTTTTT. Translation gives CAWRPGRPGEKLFF.

The rearrangement uses TRBV14 and TRBJ2-7, with 9 bases fitting TRBD1. Per the germline V gene, CDR1 is SGHDN and CDR2 is FVKESK. V was clipped by 2 bases and J by 3 bases; unmatched bases: 8. The CDR3 is 16 residues long. CDR3 sequence: CASSQYSGTGSYEQYF. In DNA, the CDR3 is TGTGCCAGCAGCCAATACTCTGGGACAGGGAGCTACGAGCAGTACTTC.

The chain is built from TRBV6-6 and TRBJ1-2; unclear D gene. The CDR3 is made up of 13 amino acids. CDR1 is MNHNY, CDR2 SVGAGI, per germline (reference sequence). With 3 bases removed from V and 5 bases from J, the gap between germline ends came to 10 bases. CDR3 coding DNA: TGTGCCAGCAGTTATTATATCCATTATGGCTACACCTTC. It specifies CASSYYIHYGYTF.

The rearrangement uses TRBV7-9 and TRBJ1-1; no definite D call. Germline V lookup: CDR1 SEHNR, CDR2 FQNEAQ (reference sequence). The CDR3 extends over 12 amino acids. The germline V and J ends were trimmed by 4 bases and 11 bases, with 14 bases remaining between them. The CDR3 bases are TGTGCCAGCAGCTCCAACATGGCGAGGGCTTTCTTT. Its translation is CASSSNMARAFF.